This T cell receptor (beta chain) was sequenced for a study of lung T cells in sarcoidosis with Löfgren's syndrome. About the study: Analyses focused on Löfgren's syndrome patients. Overall study findings and caveats: Shared TRAV12-1 and TRBV2 CDR3 motifs across Löfgren's syndrome patients reportedly suggested public CD4+ TCRs. These T cells possibly recognize a putative, unidentified sarcoidosis-associated antigen.

TCRdb used MiXCR to reprocess the reads, holding one entry per CDR3 protein. The sample yields roughly 19,000 distinct CDR3 sequences, roughly a fifth seen once. This clonotype has only a few counts. Its specificity is unknown. The CDR3 runs 16 residues. V was clipped by 3 bases and J by 1 base; unmatched bases: 7. Germline CDR1 reads GTSNPN; CDR2 reads SVGIG (reference sequence). This clonotype originated in a human donor with sarcoidosis (Löfgren's syndrome or another form), or a control subject (not recorded which). The sample was CD4+ T cells from PBMCs. The chain employs TRBV30 and TRBJ2-1; 9 nucleotides align to TRBD2. The CDR3 DNA is TGTGCCTGGAGAGCTAGCGGGAACCCTTCCTACAATGAGCAGTTCTTC. As protein: CAWRASGNPSYNEQFF.